The 18 T cell receptor beta chains given below trace back to one sample, sequenced in a study of T-cell reconstitution after alpha-beta-depleted transplantation in children. The TCRbeta library incorporated unique molecular identifiers. Via MiXCR, TCRdb re-called the PCR reads, giving one row per CDR3 protein. The table lists 100,000 to 130,000 distinct CDR3 sequences, around 6.4% of them singletons. The sample was PBMCs, mostly from graft donor cells, taken 360 days after TCRalphabeta/CD19-depleted stem cell transplant. Receptor source: a male patient between 2 and 15 years old who had a stem cell transplant for acute lymphoblastic leukemia, so the T cells may come from the graft donor.

This clonotype occurred many times. This chain connects TRBV9 to TRBJ2-2, with a weak D call TRBD1 (6 bases). Trimming removed 2 bases at V and 4 bases at J, with 18 bases between. The germline V gene encodes CDR1 SGDLS and CDR2 YYNGEE. The CDR3 is 17 residues long. Here the CDR3 reads CASSVPRTTGFTGELFF. In nucleotides, the CDR3 is TGTGCCAGCAGCGTGCCACGAACGACAGGTTTCACCGGGGAGCTGTTTTTT.

This clonotype was found many times. The rearrangement links TRBV7-9 to TRBJ1-5; D unclear. CDR1 and CDR2 from the germline V gene are SEHNR and FQNEAQ (reference sequence). V lost 4 bases and J lost 5, with 12 bases in between. There are 14 residues in the CDR3. CDR3 nucleotides: TGTGCCAGCAGCTCCCAGGTATACGATCAGCCCCAGCATTTT. Translated, it gives CASSSQVYDQPQHF.

The sample holds many counts of this clonotype. The chain links TRBV9 to TRBJ2-5; 7 positions agree with TRBD2. Trimming cost V 1 base and J 10 bases; bases outside gene matches: 7. The CDR3 spans 13 residues. The germline gives CDR1 SGDLS, CDR2 YYNGEE. DNA of the CDR3: TGTGCCAGCAGCGTAAAGGGAGGGTGGGACCAGTACTTC. Residues: CASSVKGGWDQYF.

This clonotype was counted at least ten times. The V and J genes are TRBV20-1 and TRBJ1-6; D unclear. The CDR3 contains 13 residues. Per germline, CDR1 DFQATT and CDR2 SNEGSKA (reference sequence). V shed 3 bases and J shed 9 bases, with 12 bases lying between them. The CDR3 protein is CSASAPWGSPLHF. As DNA, the CDR3 is TGCAGTGCTAGCGCACCTTGGGGTTCACCCCTCCACTTT.

This chain uses TRBV6-6 with TRBJ1-5; D is unclear. Germline CDR1 and CDR2: MNHNY and SVGAGI (reference sequence). This CDR3 region has 13 residues. V was trimmed by 11 bases and J by 3 bases, leaving 14 bases between them. The CDR3 DNA follows: TGTGCCGGAACCCTTAACCTCAATCAGCCCCAGCATTTT. Translated: CAGTLNLNQPQHF.

This clonotype was recorded many times. V usage is TRBV9 and J usage is TRBJ2-3; D gene unclear. Per germline, CDR1 SGDLS and CDR2 YYNGEE. The V and J ends lost 2 bases and 2 bases respectively, with 6 bases between them. The CDR3 spans 13 residues. CDR3 DNA: TGTGCCAGCAGCGTGTGGGTCACAGATACGCAGTATTTT. This codes for CASSVWVTDTQYF.

The rearrangement joins TRBV7-3 to TRBJ2-3, with D maybe TRBD2 (9 bases). Trimming pared 4 bases from V and 2 bases from J, leaving 28 bases between. Germline assignment: CDR1 SGHTA and CDR2 FQGTGA. The CDR3 consists of 20 residues. CDR3 loop: CASSSGTGGTSGYFTDTQYF. CDR3 in DNA: TGTGCCAGCAGCTCCGGGACAGGCGGAACTAGCGGGTACTTCACAGATACGCAGTATTTT.

This clonotype has more than one count but fewer than ten. The gene calls are TRBV7-9 and TRBJ2-5, with D perhaps matching TRBD2 (6 bases). Trimming left V 5 bases short and J 4 bases short, with 20 bases between. Germline values: CDR1 SEHNR, CDR2 FQNEAQ (reference sequence). CDR3 length: 16 amino acids. The CDR3 DNA reads as TGTGCCAGCAGCAGCAGATCTAGCGCCACCCGAGAGACCCAGTACTTC. Translated: CASSSRSSATRETQYF.

This clonotype was seen a few times. The CDR3 is CATSDRANAQPQHF. In DNA, the CDR3 is TGTGCCACCAGTGACAGAGCAAATGCTCAGCCCCAGCATTTT. The chain combines TRBV24-1 with TRBJ1-5; D call uncertain. The germline V gene encodes CDR1 KGHDR and CDR2 SFDVKD. V lost 4 bases and J lost 6, with 12 bases in between. The CDR3 is made up of 14 amino acids.

Many counts were recorded for this clonotype. V and J are TRBV10-3 and TRBJ2-3, with D possibly matching TRBD1 (5 bases). CDR3 size: 13 residues. From germline, CDR1 is ENHRY and CDR2 SYGVKD. The V end lost 8 bases, the J end lost 2 bases, and 11 bases lay between the germline ends. The CDR3 nucleotides are TGTGCCATCGGGGCCTTCTTCACAGATACGCAGTATTTT. Residues: CAIGAFFTDTQYF.

The genes are TRBV6-5 and TRBJ2-5, with D perhaps matching TRBD1 or TRBD2 (5 bases each). The germline CDR1 and CDR2 sequences are MNHEY and SVGAGI. There are 15 residues in the CDR3. Trimming shortened V by 1 base and J by 4 bases, and 13 bases separated the two germline ends. CDR3 protein: CASSYFRDGRETQYF. The CDR3 nucleotides are TGTGCCAGCAGTTACTTCAGGGACGGCAGAGAGACCCAGTACTTC.

J is TRBJ1-5 and V is TRBV18; D is uncertain. The CDR3 runs 14 residues. Trimming stripped 3 bases from V and 4 bases from J, with 10 bases between. Germline lookup yields CDR1 KGHSH and CDR2 LQKENI. CDR3 in amino acids: CASSPSDGNQPQHF. DNA for the CDR3: TGTGCCAGCTCACCTTCGGACGGAAATCAGCCCCAGCATTTT.

The CDR3 region is CASSQANSVYF. CDR3 in DNA: TGCGCCAGCAGCCAAGCTAACAGTGTATACTTC. The J gene is TRBJ2-5, the V gene TRBV4-3; D ambiguous. Per germline, CDR1 LGHNA and CDR2 YSLEER. This CDR3 is 11 amino acids long. V lost 1 base and J lost 14, with 11 bases in between.

This clonotype was observed many times. V usage is TRBV28 and J usage is TRBJ2-7; possible D gene TRBD1, 6 bases. The CDR3 totals 13 residues. The V end was cut by 8 bases, the J end by 5 bases, with 16 bases between. The germline gives CDR1 MDHEN, CDR2 SYDVKM. CDR3 sequence: CASVLNRDHEQYF. The DNA of the CDR3 is TGTGCCAGCGTTTTAAACAGGGACCACGAGCAGTACTTC. Together with reference TRBV28 and TRBJ2-7, the CDR3 gives the full variable domain: DVKVTQSSRYLVKRTGEKVFLECVQDMDHENMFWYRQDPGLGLRLIYFSYDVKMKEKGDIPEGYSVSREKKERFSLILESASTNQTSMYLCASVLNRDHEQYFGPGTRLTVT.

Note on this clonotype: With a much larger clone just one base away, this may be a read error. The genes are TRBV3-1 and TRBJ1-2, with unresolved D. From germline, CDR1 is LGHDT and CDR2 YNNKEL (reference sequence). The CDR3 covers 15 residues. The CDR3 is CASSSRRNTNYSYTF. Here the CDR3 DNA reads TGTGCCAGCAGCTCCCGACGGAATACAAACTATAGCTACACCTTC.

This clonotype was picked up a small number of times. V gene TRBV27 combines with J gene TRBJ2-7, with D possibly being TRBD1 or TRBD2 (5 bases each). The V gene lost 1 base and the J gene lost 7 bases, with 14 bases spanning the gap. This CDR3 spans 14 amino acids. Germline V gene data show CDR1 as MNHEY and CDR2 as SMNVEV (reference sequence). Written as DNA, the CDR3 is TGTGCCAGCAGTTTATTGGGACCTATTAGAGAGCAGTACTTC. Protein product: CASSLLGPIREQYF.

The J gene is TRBJ1-1, the V gene TRBV7-8; D gene uncertain. CDR3 length: 14 amino acids. Germline lookup yields CDR1 SGHVS and CDR2 FQNEAQ. V lost 4 bases to trimming and J lost 2 bases, with 11 bases between them. CDR3 protein: CASSSDLYNTEAFF. DNA of the CDR3: TGTGCCAGCAGCTCGGACCTATACAACACTGAAGCTTTCTTT.

The gene calls are TRBV20-1 and TRBJ2-2, with a weak D call TRBD1 (6 bases). V lost 2 bases, J lost 1 base, and 8 bases lay in between. Germline lookup yields CDR1 DFQATT and CDR2 SNEGSKA (reference sequence). CDR3 size: 14 residues. The CDR3: CSARQGMNTGELFF. The CDR3 DNA reads TGCAGTGCTAGACAGGGGATGAACACCGGGGAGCTGTTTTTT.